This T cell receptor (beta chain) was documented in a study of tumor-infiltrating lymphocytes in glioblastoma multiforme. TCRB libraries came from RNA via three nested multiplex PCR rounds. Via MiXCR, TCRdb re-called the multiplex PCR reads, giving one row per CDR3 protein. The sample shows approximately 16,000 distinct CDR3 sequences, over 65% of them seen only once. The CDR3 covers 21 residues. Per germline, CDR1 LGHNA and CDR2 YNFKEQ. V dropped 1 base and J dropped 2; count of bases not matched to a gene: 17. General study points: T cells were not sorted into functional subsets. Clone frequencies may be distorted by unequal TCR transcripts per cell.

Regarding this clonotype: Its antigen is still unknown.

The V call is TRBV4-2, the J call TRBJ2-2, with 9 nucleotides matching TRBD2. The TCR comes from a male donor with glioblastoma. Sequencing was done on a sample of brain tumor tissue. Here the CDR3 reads CASSQVGAGGPSNTNTGELFF. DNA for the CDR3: TGTGCCAGCAGCCAAGTTGGAGCGGGAGGCCCCTCCAACACAAACACCGGGGAGCTGTTTTTT.